These 20 T cell receptor beta chains originate from one sample sequenced in a study of breast tumors, draining lymph nodes, adjacent tissues. TCRdb reprocessed the multiplex PCR reads with MiXCR, giving one entry per CDR3 protein. The repertoire consists of 85,000 to 130,000 distinct CDR3 sequences, with 30% occurring once and the leading ten covering approximately 5%. Samples came from axillary lymph nodes draining the breast cancer. Specimen: axillary lymph node tissue. These receptors were obtained from a female donor with breast cancer. Some clones in this sample may be carry-over from other donors' samples.

This clonotype has ten or more counts. V is TRBV5-1 and J is TRBJ2-5; 7 nucleotides match TRBD1. Germline CDR1 and CDR2: SGHRS and YFSETQ. This CDR3 spans 13 amino acids. The V gene end was trimmed by 3 bases and the J gene end by 5 bases; junction bases not matched to a gene: 4. In DNA form, the CDR3 reads TGCGCCAGCAGCTCGGGGACAGCGGAGACCCAGTACTTC. As protein: CASSSGTAETQYF. Full variable domain (rest looked up from reference TRBV5-1 and TRBJ2-5): KAGVTQTPRYLIKTRGQQVTLSCSPISGHRSVSWYQQTPGQGLQFLFEYFSETQRNKGNFPGRFSGRQFSNSRSEMNVSTLELGDSALYLCASSSGTAETQYFGPGTRLLVL.

This clonotype was seen at least ten times. A read error is possible here, since a much larger clone lies one base away. The chain employs TRBV20-1 and TRBJ1-3; D is ambiguous. Germline V gene sequence: CDR1 DFQATT, CDR2 SNEGSKA (reference sequence). The CDR3 totals 12 residues. For the CDR3, the DNA is TGCAGTTCCGAGGGTCCTGGAAACACCACATATTTT. Amino acid sequence: CSSEGPGNTTYF.

At least ten counts were recorded for this clonotype. V is TRBV12-3 or TRBV12-4 and J is TRBJ2-1, with 9 bases matching TRBD2. The CDR3 is made up of 16 amino acids. The V segment lost 3 bases and the J segment 4 bases; nucleotides outside the gene matches: 7. Here the CDR3 DNA reads TGTGCCAGCAGTTTCGGGGGGCGGGGGGGTTACAATGAGCAGTTCTTC. Amino acids: CASSFGGRGGYNEQFF.

This clonotype appeared a few times. Since a much larger clone is just one base distant, this may be a read error. This chain connects TRBV6-4 to TRBJ2-1; the match to TRBD2 covers 12 bases. The CDR3 has 20 amino acids. Germline V gene lookup returns CDR1 MRHNA and CDR2 SNTAGT. Trimming cost V 5 bases and J 0 bases; bases outside gene matches: 14. CDR3 sequence: CASSHRVGLAGGSSYNEQFF. CDR3 in DNA: TGTGCCAGCAGTCACAGAGTGGGTCTAGCGGGAGGGAGCTCCTACAATGAGCAGTTCTTC.

As regards this clonotype: A read error may explain this, as a much larger clone is one base away. The V gene is TRBV6-5, the J gene TRBJ2-3, with D tentatively TRBD2 (7 bases). Per the germline V gene, CDR1 is MNHEY and CDR2 is SVGAGI. The CDR3 loop spans 14 amino acids. Trimming took 7 bases from V and 3 from J, leaving 14 bases between them. CDR3 sequence (DNA): TGTGCCAGCACCCGGAGGGGGGGGACAGATACGCAGTATTTT. This translates into CASTRRGGTDTQYF.

This clonotype was counted many times. The chain combines TRBV7-9 with TRBJ2-5; D remains ambiguous. With 1 base removed from V and 5 bases from J, the gap between germline ends came to 5 bases. The germline V gene encodes CDR1 SEHNR and CDR2 FQNEAQ (reference sequence). The CDR3 has 12 amino acids. CDR3 in DNA: TGTGCCAGCAGCTTAGGCTCGGAGACCCAGTACTTC. Translated: CASSLGSETQYF.

The sample holds many counts of this clonotype. With a much larger clone just one base away, this may be a read error. V and J are TRBV20-1 and TRBJ2-7, with 8 bases fitting TRBD2. V dropped 1 base and J dropped 6; count of bases not matched to a gene: 8. The CDR3 is 14 amino acids. Germline CDR1 and CDR2: DFQATT and SNEGSKA (reference sequence). The CDR3, as DNA: TGCAGTGCTAGAGGACTAGCGTCTTACTCCGAGCAGTACTTC. Protein: CSARGLASYSEQYF.

The rearrangement links TRBV7-9 to TRBJ2-1; 11 nucleotides align to TRBD2. V shed 5 bases, J shed 0 bases, and the junction held 3 bases outside the gene matches. The CDR3 consists of 16 residues. Germline loops: CDR1 SEHNR, CDR2 FQNEAQ (reference sequence). The CDR3 coding sequence is TGTGCCAGCAGCGAAGGACTAGCGGGCTCCTACAATGAGCAGTTCTTC. Its protein product is CASSEGLAGSYNEQFF.

This clonotype has at least ten counts. The chain joins TRBV20-1 to TRBJ2-5, with a possible D match to TRBD1 (6 bases). V dropped 4 bases and J dropped 0 bases, with 9 bases sitting between them. From germline, CDR1 is DFQATT and CDR2 SNEGSKA (reference sequence). This CDR3 is 13 amino acids long. CDR3 sequence reads: CSAIRTDQETQYF. CDR3 nucleotide sequence: TGCAGTGCTATTCGGACAGACCAAGAGACCCAGTACTTC.

This clonotype was detected many times. This chain links TRBV2 with TRBJ1-2; TRBD1 matches 7 bases. V shed 6 bases, J shed 7 bases, and the junction held 14 bases outside the gene matches. CDR3 length equals 15 residues. From germline, CDR1 is SNHLY and CDR2 FYNNEI. CDR3 sequence reads: CASRLQGFSYSGYTF. As DNA, the CDR3 is TGTGCCAGCAGATTACAGGGGTTTTCTTACTCTGGCTACACCTTC.

This clonotype was counted many times. The CDR3 loop reads CASSPQLSGSTDTQYF. CDR3 in DNA: TGCGCCAGCAGCCCGCAGCTTAGCGGGAGCACAGATACGCAGTATTTT. The chain is built from TRBV4-1 and TRBJ2-3; TRBD2 matches 7 bases. This CDR3 comprises 16 residues. With 4 bases clipped from V and 0 bases from J, the junction kept 7 bases outside the gene matches. Germline-derived CDR1 and CDR2 are MGHRA and YSYEKL.

This clonotype was seen once. Compared with germline, one end of the junction differs, possibly owing to a read error. This sequence joins TRBV15 and TRBJ1-4; D is perhaps TRBD1 (5 bases). The CDR3 covers 15 residues. Germline V CDR1 and CDR2: LNHNV, YYDKDF (reference sequence). CDR3 in DNA: TGTGCCACCAGCGGGGCGGGACGCACAAATGGAAAACTGTTTTTT. It is translated as CATSGAGRTNGKLFF.

This clonotype was counted a few times. This may be a read error: a much more frequent sequence differs by one nucleotide. The chain combines TRBV6-5 with TRBJ1-5; TRBD1 matches at 8 bases. The CDR3 is 14 amino acids. Looked up from germline, CDR1 is MNHEY and CDR2 is SVGAGI. J lost 4 bases, V lost 7 bases, and 6 bases had no gene match. The CDR3 loop reads CASKQQGVNQPQHF. The CDR3 nucleotides read TGTGCCAGCAAACAACAGGGGGTAAATCAGCCCCAGCATTTT.

A remark on this clonotype: A clone one base away is much larger, so this may be a read error. This chain connects TRBV28 to TRBJ2-1; D uncertain. Per germline, CDR1 MDHEN and CDR2 SYDVKM. Trimming pared 6 bases from V and 8 bases from J, leaving 8 bases between. This CDR3 contains 11 residues. Written as DNA, the CDR3 is TGTGCCAGCAGCCGTAACGATGAGCAGTTCTTC. This codes for CASSRNDEQFF.

The sample holds many counts of this clonotype. This chain uses TRBV2 with TRBJ1-6, with D possibly TRBD1 on 6 matching bases. The CDR3 extends over 13 amino acids. Germline CDR1 is SNHLY and CDR2 is FYNNEI. V lost 5 bases, J lost 9 bases, and 11 bases lay in between. The CDR3 DNA reads TGTGCCAGCAGTATGGGGGGGCTTTCACCCCTCCACTTT. It is translated as CASSMGGLSPLHF.

The chain is built from TRBV2 and TRBJ2-3, with 11 positions matching TRBD2. The V gene's germline CDR1 is SNHLY and CDR2 FYNNEI. This CDR3 has 14 residues. V lost 7 bases to trimming and J lost 3 bases; unmatched junction nucleotides: 3. As DNA, the CDR3 is TGTGCCAGCATGAGACTAGCGGGGACAGATACGCAGTATTTT. This translates into CASMRLAGTDTQYF.

This clonotype came up a few times. Given a much more abundant clone one base away, this may be a read error. The rearrangement joins TRBV5-1 to TRBJ2-7, with D possibly being TRBD1 (6 bases). The CDR3 contains 15 residues. Per the germline V gene, CDR1 is SGHRS and CDR2 is YFSETQ. Trimming took 0 bases from V and 8 from J, leaving 18 bases between them. CDR3 coding DNA: TGCGCCAGCAGCTTGGCCCGGGCAGGGGTTGAGCAGCAGTACTTC. Its translation: CASSLARAGVEQQYF. The full variable domain, in which reference TRBV5-1 and TRBJ2-7 provide the parts outside the CDR3, is KAGVTQTPRYLIKTRGQQVTLSCSPISGHRSVSWYQQTPGQGLQFLFEYFSETQRNKGNFPGRFSGRQFSNSRSEMNVSTLELGDSALYLCASSLARAGVEQQYFGPGTRLTVT.

This clonotype was observed at least ten times. V usage is TRBV6-5 and J usage is TRBJ2-2; unclear D gene. The V gene's germline CDR1 is MNHEY and CDR2 SVGAGI. The CDR3 loop spans 13 amino acids. With 0 bases removed from V and 5 bases from J, the gap between germline ends came to 4 bases. CDR3 in amino acids: CASSYSSTGELFF. CDR3 nucleotide sequence: TGTGCCAGCAGTTACTCAAGTACCGGGGAGCTGTTTTTT.

This clonotype showed up many times. The rearrangement uses TRBV6-6 and TRBJ2-7, with D possibly TRBD1 on 6 matching bases. The CDR3 covers 18 residues. V was pared by 4 bases and J by 3 bases, with 25 bases between. Germline lookup yields CDR1 MNHNY and CDR2 SVGAGI (reference sequence). The CDR3 loop is CASSFPRWGQGTLYEQYF. DNA for the CDR3: TGTGCCAGCAGTTTCCCCCGTTGGGGACAAGGAACCCTCTACGAGCAGTACTTC.

This clonotype turned up a few times. V is TRBV6-1 and J is TRBJ1-5, with D possibly being TRBD1 (6 bases). Trimming removed 5 bases from V and 0 bases from J, with 14 bases in between. CDR1 and CDR2 (germline): MNHNS, SASEGT. CDR3 length: 16 residues. The CDR3 bases are TGTGCCAGCAGTCACCGGGACACTCATAGCAATCAGCCCCAGCATTTT. It encodes CASSHRDTHSNQPQHF.